This TCR beta chain was sequenced in a study of T cells after yellow fever vaccination. Points from the study as a whole: Primary-vaccination clones mostly resurfaced post-booster (under 98% CD4, approximately 89% CD8). Highly abundant clonotypes carried over from the bulk population could end up in FACS-sorted repertoires as contaminants.

Many counts were recorded for this clonotype. Its antigen remains unknown. The V end was cut by 1 base, the J end by 1 base, with 10 bases between. The CDR3 runs 14 residues. Germline lookup yields CDR1 DFQATT and CDR2 SNEGSKA (reference sequence). A single record per CDR3 protein comes from TCRdb applying MiXCR to the 5' RACE reads. The sample comprises about 63,000 distinct CDR3 sequences, roughly 7.3% of which are singletons, and 36% rests with the top ten. The receptor's source is a man aged 25-45 years who received the YFV17D yellow fever vaccine. J is TRBJ2-5 and V is TRBV20-1; D perhaps matches TRBD1 (6 bases). Specimen: CD8+ T cells sorted from PBMCs, collected 15 days after the yellow fever booster vaccination. This chain's CDR3 is CSARGQVLQETQYF. In nucleotides, the CDR3 is TGCAGTGCTAGAGGACAGGTCCTCCAAGAGACCCAGTACTTC.